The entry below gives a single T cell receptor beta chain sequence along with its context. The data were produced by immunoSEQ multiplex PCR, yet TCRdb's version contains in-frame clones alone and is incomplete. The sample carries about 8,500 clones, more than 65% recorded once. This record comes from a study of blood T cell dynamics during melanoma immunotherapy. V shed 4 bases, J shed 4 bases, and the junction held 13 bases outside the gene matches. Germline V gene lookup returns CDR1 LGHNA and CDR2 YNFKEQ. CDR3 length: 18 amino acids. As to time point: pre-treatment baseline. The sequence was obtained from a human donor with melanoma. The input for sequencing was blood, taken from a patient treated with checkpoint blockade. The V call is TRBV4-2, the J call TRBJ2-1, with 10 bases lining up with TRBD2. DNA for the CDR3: TGTGCCAGCAGCCCCTACCCACCTAGCGGGAGAGGATACAATGAGCAGTTCTTC. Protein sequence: CASSPYPPSGRGYNEQFF.